These 26 T cell receptor beta chains were sequenced from one sample in a study of shared clonotypes between healthy human individuals. Some clones are missing from TCRdb's copy, which holds only in-frame ones; the method was immunoSEQ multiplex PCR. The sample holds about 1.1 million clones, approximately 80% seen once. The sample consisted of memory CD4+ T cells from PBMCs. Documented subset: CD45RA-negative fraction. The receptor source for this set is a man between 18 and 29 years old in good health. Some clones in this sample may be carry-over from other donors' samples.

The gene calls are TRBV30 and TRBJ2-7; D unclear. V was trimmed by 0 bases and J by 4 bases, leaving 10 bases between them. The CDR3 is made up of 13 amino acids. Germline V gene sequence: CDR1 GTSNPN, CDR2 SVGIG (reference sequence). The DNA for the CDR3 is TGTGCCTGGAGTGTAATTTTGGCATACGAGCAGTACTTC. It translates to CAWSVILAYEQYF.

The chain is built from TRBV30 and TRBJ1-3; no clear D. CDR3 size: 14 residues. The germline V gene has CDR1 GTSNPN and CDR2 SVGIG (reference sequence). V was clipped by 5 bases and J by 0 bases, with 11 bases between them. The CDR3: CAWGREPSGNTIYF. DNA for the CDR3: TGTGCCTGGGGACGCGAGCCCTCTGGAAACACCATATATTTT.

The chain joins TRBV29-1 to TRBJ2-3; TRBD2 agrees at 7 bases. Germline lookup yields CDR1 SQVTM and CDR2 ANQGSEA. Trimming cost V 4 bases and J 1 base; bases outside gene matches: 2. This CDR3 is 13 amino acids long. The CDR3 bases are TGCAGCGTTGCGGGGGGAGGCACAGATACGCAGTATTTT. Translation gives CSVAGGGTDTQYF.

This chain uses TRBV6-6 with TRBJ2-7, with 11 bases matching TRBD1. The CDR3 loop spans 13 amino acids. CDR1 and CDR2 (germline): MNHNY, SVGAGI (reference sequence). Trimming at V came to 9 bases and at J to 5 bases, leaving 6 bases not matched to a gene. CDR3 nucleotide sequence: TGTGCCAGTACCTGGACAGGGGGCGACGAGCAGTACTTC. The encoded protein is CASTWTGGDEQYF.

The gene calls are TRBV7-2 and TRBJ2-5, with 7 bases that match TRBD1. Trimming removed 5 bases from V and 2 bases from J; junction bases left unmatched: 8. CDR3 length: 15 residues. Germline V CDR1 and CDR2: SGHTA, FQGNSA. CDR3 sequence (DNA): TGTGCCAGCAGCCCCGGGACAGCCCTACAAGAGACCCAGTACTTC. This encodes CASSPGTALQETQYF.

With regard to this clone: At the DNA level, this CDR3 is encoded by other sequences in the same sample as well. The J gene is TRBJ1-3, the V gene TRBV29-1; D is unresolved. Germline CDR1 and CDR2: SQVTM and ANQGSEA. This CDR3 contains 13 residues. The germline V and J ends were trimmed by 6 bases and 3 bases, with 12 bases remaining between them. Here the CDR3 reads CSVEVEIGNTIYF. The CDR3 DNA reads TGCAGCGTCGAGGTTGAGATTGGAAACACCATATATTTT.

Regarding this clone: Other DNA sequences in this specimen translate into the identical CDR3. The V and J genes are TRBV27 and TRBJ2-7; 9 bases fit TRBD2. The CDR3 loop spans 14 amino acids. Germline V CDR1 and CDR2: MNHEY, SMNVEV (reference sequence). V shed 6 bases, J shed 4 bases, and the junction held 7 bases outside the gene matches. CDR3 bases: TGTGCCAGCAGCCTCCGGCTAGCGGGGTACGAGCAGTACTTC. Translation gives CASSLRLAGYEQYF.

This clone has a single count. The chain employs TRBV9 and TRBJ2-3; maybe TRBD2 (7 bases). Germline CDR1 and CDR2: SGDLS and YYNGEE. Trimming left V 3 bases short and J 2 bases short, with 16 bases between. This CDR3 region has 16 residues. The CDR3, as DNA: TGTGCCAGCAGCGCCAGGGGAGGGGAGAACACAGATACGCAGTATTTT. It translates to CASSARGGENTDTQYF.

The V call is TRBV5-4, the J call TRBJ2-3, with TRBD2 identical over 10 bases. Losses at the gene ends were 5 bases for V and 0 bases for J; bases not matched to a gene: 9. Germline CDR1 SGHNT, CDR2 YYREEE (reference sequence). This CDR3 spans 17 amino acids. CDR3 in DNA: TGTGCCAGCAGATCACAGTCGACTAGCGGGAGCACAGATACGCAGTATTTT. It is translated as CASRSQSTSGSTDTQYF.

The chain is built from TRBV7-2 and TRBJ1-2; TRBD1 agrees at 8 bases. Trimming at V came to 3 bases and at J to 8 bases, leaving 5 bases not matched to a gene. The CDR3 consists of 13 residues. Germline V gene sequence: CDR1 SGHTA, CDR2 FQGNSA. CDR3 in DNA: TGTGCCAGCAGCTTTCAGGGGGCGCTCGGCTACACCTTC. Residues: CASSFQGALGYTF.

The rearrangement uses TRBV28 and TRBJ1-5; 7 bases are a match to TRBD1. Trimming cost V 6 bases and J 3 bases; bases outside gene matches: 2. CDR3 length: 13 amino acids. Per germline, CDR1 MDHEN and CDR2 SYDVKM. CDR3 coding DNA: TGTGCCAGCAGACAGGGGCCCAATCAGCCCCAGCATTTT. Protein product: CASRQGPNQPQHF.

The V call is TRBV18, the J call TRBJ2-6; 7 bases are shared with TRBD1. CDR3 length: 16 residues. V lost 3 bases, J lost 0 bases, and 2 bases stayed unmatched. Germline-derived CDR1 and CDR2 are KGHSH and LQKENI. Here the CDR3 DNA reads TGTGCCAGCTCACCCAGACAGGGCTCTGGGGCCAACGTCCTGACTTTC. Protein: CASSPRQGSGANVLTF.

This clone appeared a few times. This sequence joins TRBV11-1 and TRBJ2-3, with D possibly being TRBD1 (6 bases). CDR3 length: 12 amino acids. Trimming pared 6 bases from V and 7 bases from J, leaving 11 bases between. The germline V gene encodes CDR1 SGHAT and CDR2 FQDESV (reference sequence). This chain's CDR3 is CASRSWGHTQYF. CDR3 nucleotides: TGTGCCAGCAGGTCGTGGGGGCATACGCAGTATTTT.

Comment on this clone: Other nucleotide sequences from this sample produce the same CDR3. This chain joins TRBV5-6 and TRBJ2-1; 12 bases map to TRBD2. This CDR3 region has 15 residues. J gave up 7 bases and V 4 bases, and 6 bases lay outside the gene matches. Germline lookup yields CDR1 SGHDT and CDR2 YYEEEE. CDR3: CASSLGLAGSNEQFF. The CDR3, as DNA: TGTGCCAGCAGCCTGGGACTAGCGGGCTCTAATGAGCAGTTCTTC.

The chain has TRBV4-2 and TRBJ2-1; D ambiguous. The CDR3 contains 12 residues. V dropped 4 bases and J dropped 7 bases, with 8 bases sitting between them. Germline CDR1 and CDR2: LGHNA and YNFKEQ. The CDR3 DNA reads TGTGCCAGCAGCCGGGTGAGTAATGAGCAGTTCTTC. Protein product: CASSRVSNEQFF.

V gene TRBV28 combines with J gene TRBJ2-1; TRBD2 matches at 7 bases. Germline assignment: CDR1 MDHEN and CDR2 SYDVKM. The length of the CDR3 is 16 residues. V trimming: 5 bases; J trimming: 9 bases; junction bases outside the gene matches: 16. DNA for the CDR3: TGTGCCAGCAGTCAGAATAGCGGGTACACAATCCGTGAGCAGTTCTTC. Residues: CASSQNSGYTIREQFF. The variable domain in full, with the rest retrieved from reference TRBV28 and TRBJ2-1, is DVKVTQSSRYLVKRTGEKVFLECVQDMDHENMFWYRQDPGLGLRLIYFSYDVKMKEKGDIPEGYSVSREKKERFSLILESASTNQTSMYLCASSQNSGYTIREQFFGPGTRLTVL.

The chain uses TRBV28 and TRBJ2-7, with 7 nucleotides matching TRBD1. V trimming: 6 bases; J trimming: 7 bases; junction bases outside the gene matches: 15. The CDR3 consists of 15 residues. In germline, CDR1 is MDHEN, CDR2 SYDVKM. CDR3 in amino acids: CASSSLDRAWAEQYF. DNA of the CDR3: TGTGCCAGCAGCAGCCTTGACAGGGCTTGGGCGGAGCAGTACTTC.

The chain couples TRBV7-9 to TRBJ2-3, with 11 bases identical to TRBD2. V lost 5 bases to trimming and J lost 2 bases; unmatched junction nucleotides: 6. Germline assignment: CDR1 SEHNR and CDR2 FQNEAQ (reference sequence). This CDR3 is built from 16 residues. The CDR3 sequence: CASSSLAGGATDTQYF. The DNA for the CDR3 is TGTGCCAGCAGCAGCCTAGCGGGAGGAGCCACAGATACGCAGTATTTT.

The genes are TRBV30 and TRBJ1-4; perhaps TRBD1 as D (6 bases). With 5 bases removed from V and 7 bases from J, the gap between germline ends came to 20 bases. Germline V gene lookup returns CDR1 GTSNPN and CDR2 SVGIG (reference sequence). This CDR3 contains 15 residues. CDR3 residues: CAWGRAGVNFEKLFF. CDR3 in DNA: TGTGCCTGGGGGAGGGCAGGGGTCAACTTTGAAAAACTGTTTTTT.

The chain couples TRBV27 to TRBJ2-5; D gene unclear. V shed 6 bases and J shed 1 base, with 3 bases lying between them. CDR1 MNHEY and CDR2 SMNVEV come from the germline V gene (reference sequence). The CDR3 sequence is 11 residues long. The CDR3 sequence: CASRPQETQYF. CDR3 DNA: TGTGCCAGCAGACCCCAAGAGACCCAGTACTTC.

The chain carries TRBV27 and TRBJ1-4, with 7 nucleotides matching TRBD1. V was pared by 6 bases and J by 2 bases, with 12 bases of the junction left unmatched. CDR3 length: 17 residues. Germline CDR1 and CDR2: MNHEY and SMNVEV (reference sequence). CDR3 residues: CASSWRRGLGTNEKLFF. DNA of the CDR3: TGTGCCAGCAGCTGGAGGAGGGGGCTAGGGACTAATGAAAAACTGTTTTTT.

This rearrangement joins TRBV7-8 to TRBJ2-7; TRBD1 matches at 9 bases. Losses at the gene ends were 4 bases for V and 2 bases for J; bases not matched to a gene: 12. Germline values: CDR1 SGHVS, CDR2 FQNEAQ. The CDR3 sequence is 17 residues long. DNA for the CDR3: TGTGCCAGCAGCTCTTACACTGGACAGGGGAAGCCCTACGAGCAGTACTTC. Translated, it gives CASSSYTGQGKPYEQYF.

The rearrangement links TRBV28 to TRBJ2-5; D tentatively fits TRBD1 or TRBD2 (5 bases each). CDR1 is MDHEN and CDR2 is SYDVKM in the germline V gene. V lost 5 bases and J 5 bases, leaving 15 bases between the germline ends. CDR3 length equals 14 residues. The CDR3 DNA is TGTGCCAGCAGTGCATCCGGGACGCAGGAGACCCAGTACTTC. It translates to CASSASGTQETQYF.

The chain carries TRBV5-1 and TRBJ1-2, with D possibly being TRBD1 (5 bases). Trimming took off 6 bases at V and 1 base at J, with 13 bases between the two ends. Germline-derived CDR1 and CDR2 are SGHRS and YFSETQ. The CDR3 covers 14 residues. CDR3 amino acids: CASTLHQGNYGYTF. The DNA of the CDR3 is TGCGCCAGCACTCTGCACCAGGGTAACTATGGCTACACCTTC. The complete variable domain, with remaining parts taken from reference TRBV5-1 and TRBJ1-2, reads KAGVTQTPRYLIKTRGQQVTLSCSPISGHRSVSWYQQTPGQGLQFLFEYFSETQRNKGNFPGRFSGRQFSNSRSEMNVSTLELGDSALYLCASTLHQGNYGYTFGSGTRLTVV.

The rearrangement uses TRBV6-6 and TRBJ1-5; the D gene is possibly TRBD1 (5 bases). The V gene's germline CDR1 is MNHNY and CDR2 SVGAGI (reference sequence). The length of the CDR3 is 15 residues. The ends were cut back, 0 bases at V and 7 bases at J, with 13 bases in the middle. CDR3 bases: TGTGCCAGCAGTTACTCCCCGACCTGGGGGCAGCCCCAGCATTTT. Its translation: CASSYSPTWGQPQHF.

The J gene is TRBJ2-7, the V gene TRBV7-9; 7 positions match TRBD2. The junction had 7 bases not matched to a gene; V was cut back by 3 bases and J by 2 bases. CDR1 and CDR2 (germline): SEHNR, FQNEAQ (reference sequence). The CDR3 sequence is 15 residues long. CDR3 region: CASSFGLAETYEQYF. For the CDR3, the DNA is TGTGCCAGCAGCTTCGGGCTAGCGGAGACCTACGAGCAGTACTTC.